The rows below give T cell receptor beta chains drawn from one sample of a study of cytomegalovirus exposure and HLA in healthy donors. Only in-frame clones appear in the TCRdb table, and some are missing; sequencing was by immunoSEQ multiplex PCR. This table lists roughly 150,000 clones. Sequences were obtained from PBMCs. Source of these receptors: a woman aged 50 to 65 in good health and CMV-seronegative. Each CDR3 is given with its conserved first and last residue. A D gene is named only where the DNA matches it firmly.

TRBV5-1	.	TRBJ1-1	TGCGCCAGCAGCTTGGTTGTTGCAGGTGAAACTGAAGCTTTCTTT	CASSLVVAGETEAFF
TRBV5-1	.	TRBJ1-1	TGCGCCAGCCGCGCCTGGGAGGGCACTGAAGCTTTCTTT	CASRAWEGTEAFF
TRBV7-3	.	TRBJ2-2	TGTGCCAGCAGCTTTTTAACGGGGGGCAGGAACACCGGGGAGCTGTTTTTT	CASSFLTGGRNTGELFF
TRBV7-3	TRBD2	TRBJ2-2	TGTGCCAGCAGCTTAAGTAGCGGGAGTTCTGGCGGGGAGCTGTTTTTT	CASSLSSGSSGGELFF
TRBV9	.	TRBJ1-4	TGTGCCAGCAGCCCACGACAGACATCCTATGAAAAACTGTTTTTT	CASSPRQTSYEKLFF
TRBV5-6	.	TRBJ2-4	TGTGCCAGCAGCTGGGGCAGGGTGGGGAACATTCAGTACTTC	CASSWGRVGNIQYF
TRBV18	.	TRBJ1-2	TGTGCCAGCTCACAGACAGGTGAAGCTAACTATGGCTACACCTTC	CASSQTGEANYGYTF
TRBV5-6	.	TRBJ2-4	TGTGCCAGCAGCTTGGGGCCAAACATTCAGTACTTC	CASSLGPNIQYF
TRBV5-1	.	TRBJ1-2	TGCGCCAGCAGCTTGGCCTCCGTTAACTATGGCTACACCTTC	CASSLASVNYGYTF
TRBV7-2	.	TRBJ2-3	TGTGCCAGCAGCTTAGCGTATTTAGCGGGCACAGATACGCAGTATTTT	CASSLAYLAGTDTQYF
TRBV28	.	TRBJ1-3	TGTGCCAGCAGTCTAACAGGACGCTCTGGAAACACCATATATTTT	CASSLTGRSGNTIYF
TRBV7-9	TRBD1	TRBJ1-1	TGTGCCAGCAGCTTAGCGGGACAGGGACGAAACACTGAAGCTTTCTTT	CASSLAGQGRNTEAFF
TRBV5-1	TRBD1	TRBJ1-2	TGCGCCAGCAGCCACCTTGGAGGGGGCTTAGGCTACACCTTC	CASSHLGGGLGYTF
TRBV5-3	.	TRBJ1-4	TGTGCCGACTCTTCGGGGGGAATCCAGACTAATGAAAAACTGTTTTTT	CADSSGGIQTNEKLFF
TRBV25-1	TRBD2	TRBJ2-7	TGTGCCAGCAGTGGTATCTTAGCGGGAGAAATTTACGAGCAGTACTTC	CASSGILAGEIYEQYF
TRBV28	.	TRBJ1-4	TGTGCCAGCAGTTCCACCACCGCCCTGGCTGTTAATGAAAAACTGTTTTTT	CASSSTTALAVNEKLFF
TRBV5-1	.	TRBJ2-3	TGCGCCAGCAGCTTGGTCTCAGGGTCGATTGAAACGCAGTATTTT	CASSLVSGSIETQYF
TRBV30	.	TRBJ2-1	TGTGCCTGGAGGGGTTTCTCAGGCTACAATGAGCAGTTCTTC	CAWRGFSGYNEQFF
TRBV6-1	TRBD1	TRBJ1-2	TGTGCCAGCAGTGAAGCGGGGACAGGGGGTAGACCGGGAGGCTACACCTTC	CASSEAGTGGRPGGYTF
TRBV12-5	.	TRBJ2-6	TGTGCTAGTGGTTCCCCTTCTGGGGCCAACGTCCTGACTTTC	CASGSPSGANVLTF
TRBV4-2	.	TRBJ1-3	TGTGCCAGCAGCCAAGATGAGGCAGAATCTGGAAACACCATATATTTT	CASSQDEAESGNTIYF
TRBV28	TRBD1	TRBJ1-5	TGTGCCAGCAGTCCCGACAGGGTGCATGGCAGTCAGCCCCAGCATTTT	CASSPDRVHGSQPQHF
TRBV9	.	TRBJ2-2	TGTGCCAGCAGCACTCGACAGGTCACCGGGGAGCTGTTTTTT	CASSTRQVTGELFF
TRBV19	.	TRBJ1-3	TGTGCCAGTACCTCACTGTCTGGAAACACCATATATTTT	CASTSLSGNTIYF
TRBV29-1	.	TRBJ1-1	TGCAGCCCCGGTCCGGGAACAGAAGCTTTCTTT	CSPGPGTEAFF
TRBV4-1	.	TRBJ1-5	TGCGCCAGCAGCCGAGACGGGAATCAGCCCCAGCATTTT	CASSRDGNQPQHF
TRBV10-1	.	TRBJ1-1	TGCGCCAGCAGTGGACCCTTGAGGGAACTGGGCACTGAAGCTTTCTTT	CASSGPLRELGTEAFF
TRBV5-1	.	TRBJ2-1	TGCGCCAGCAGCTTAGGGGGAGAGCAGTTCTTC	CASSLGGEQFF
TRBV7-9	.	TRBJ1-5	TGTGCCAGCAGCCCGCCCGGGAGGGAGAGCAATCAGCCCCAGCATTTT	CASSPPGRESNQPQHF
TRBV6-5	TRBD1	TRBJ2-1	TGTGCCAGCAGTTACTCGACGACAGGGGTAAATGAGCAGTTCTTC	CASSYSTTGVNEQFF
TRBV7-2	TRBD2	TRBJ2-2	TGTGCCAGCAGTCGGACTAGCGGCCAGAACACCGGGGAGCTGTTTTTT	CASSRTSGQNTGELFF
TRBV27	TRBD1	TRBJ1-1	TGTGCCAGCAGTTTACAGGGGGCTAACACTGAAGCTTTCTTT	CASSLQGANTEAFF
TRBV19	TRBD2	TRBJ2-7	TGTGCCAGTAGTATGACTAGCGACGCCTACGAGCAGTACTTC	CASSMTSDAYEQYF
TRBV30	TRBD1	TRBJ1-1	TGTGCCCAGCAGGGGGCCACTGAAGCTTTCTTT	CAQQGATEAFF
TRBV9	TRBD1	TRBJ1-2	TGTGCCAGCAGCGTAGTGGCAGGGGGCTCCCATGGCTACACCTTC	CASSVVAGGSHGYTF
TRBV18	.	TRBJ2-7	TGTGCCAGCTCACCAATAGGGAGTATACCCTACGAGCAGTACTTC	CASSPIGSIPYEQYF
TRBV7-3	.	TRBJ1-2	TGTGCCAGCAGCTTAGGGCAGTACTATGGCTACACCTTC	CASSLGQYYGYTF
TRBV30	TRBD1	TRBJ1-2	TGTGCCTGGAGCCCGACAGGGAGTTATGGCTACACCTTC	CAWSPTGSYGYTF
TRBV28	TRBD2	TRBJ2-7	TGTGCCAGCAGTTCCTCCTCGGGACTAGAGGTCCACTACGAGCAGTACTTC	CASSSSSGLEVHYEQYF
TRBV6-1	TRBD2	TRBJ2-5	TGTGCCAGCACTTCGACTAGCGGGGACCAAGAGACCCAGTACTTC	CASTSTSGDQETQYF
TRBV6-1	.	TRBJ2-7	TGTGCCAGCAGTGAAAGAATTAGCGGAGGGCAGTACTTC	CASSERISGGQYF
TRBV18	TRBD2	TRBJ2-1	TGTGCCAGCTCACCGGGGATAGCGGGGGACAATGAGCAGTTCTTC	CASSPGIAGDNEQFF
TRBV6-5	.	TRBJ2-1	TGTGCCAGCAGTTACCGCGGGCAGGGGACCCACAATGAGCAGTTCTTC	CASSYRGQGTHNEQFF
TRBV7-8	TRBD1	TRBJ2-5	TGTGCCAGCAGCTGGAATCCGGGACAGCAAGAGACCCAGTACTTC	CASSWNPGQQETQYF
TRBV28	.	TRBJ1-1	TGTGCCAGCAGTTCAGGGAACACTGAAGCTTTCTTT	CASSSGNTEAFF
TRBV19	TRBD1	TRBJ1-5	TGTGCCAGTATGCAGGGGGCTGGCAATCAGCCCCAGCATTTT	CASMQGAGNQPQHF
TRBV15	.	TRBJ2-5	TGTGCCACCAGCAGTGGGGCATTTCAAGAGACCCAGTACTTC	CATSSGAFQETQYF
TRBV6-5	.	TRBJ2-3	TGTGCCAGCAGCTCCCCAGGGACAGATACGCAGTATTTT	CASSSPGTDTQYF
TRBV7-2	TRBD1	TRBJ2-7	TGTGCCAGCACAGGGGGCATCGAGCAGTACTTC	CASTGGIEQYF
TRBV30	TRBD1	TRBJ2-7	TGTGCCTGGAGTGTTGGACAGGGGGACTACGAGCAGTACTTC	CAWSVGQGDYEQYF